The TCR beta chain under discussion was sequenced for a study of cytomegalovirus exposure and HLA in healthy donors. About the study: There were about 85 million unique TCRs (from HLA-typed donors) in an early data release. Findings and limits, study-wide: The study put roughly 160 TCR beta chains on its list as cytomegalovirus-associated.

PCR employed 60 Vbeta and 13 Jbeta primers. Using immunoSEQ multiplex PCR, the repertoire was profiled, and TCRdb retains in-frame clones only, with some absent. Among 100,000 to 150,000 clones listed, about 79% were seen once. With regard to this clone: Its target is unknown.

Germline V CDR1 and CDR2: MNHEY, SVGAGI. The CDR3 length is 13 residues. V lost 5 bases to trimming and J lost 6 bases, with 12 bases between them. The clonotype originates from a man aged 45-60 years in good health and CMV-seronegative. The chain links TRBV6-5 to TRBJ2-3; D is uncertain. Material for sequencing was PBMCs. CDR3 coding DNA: TGTGCCAGCAGTCTCCCTCTAGTTGATACGCAGTATTTT. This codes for CASSLPLVDTQYF.